These 31 T cell receptor beta chains were sequenced from one sample in a study of PD-1 blockade in classical Hodgkin lymphoma. Clones were read by immunoSEQ multiplex PCR, and TCRdb kept only the in-frame ones, dropping some. The sample lists about 23,000 clones; nearly 90% were seen once. Time point given: newly diagnosed, previously untreated cHL patient sample. Starting with thawed PBMCs, CD4+ T cells were purified by magnetic negative selection. Sequencing was performed on CD4+ T cells from blood. The source is a human donor with classical Hodgkin lymphoma.

The V call is TRBV10-2, the J call TRBJ2-3, with D perhaps TRBD1 (5 bases). Germline V CDR1 and CDR2: WSHSY, SAAADI. Trimming shortened V by 8 bases and J by 5 bases, and 17 bases separated the two germline ends. The CDR3 is 14 amino acids. CDR3 in amino acids: CASSGYGVRDTQYF. CDR3 sequence (DNA): TGCGCCAGCTCAGGGTACGGTGTGCGAGATACGCAGTATTTT.

The chain is built from TRBV4-3 and TRBJ2-5; D is tentatively TRBD1 or TRBD2 (6 bases each). The V gene lost 2 bases and the J gene lost 4 bases, with 14 bases spanning the gap. Germline V gives CDR1 LGHNA, CDR2 YSLEER. This CDR3 spans 15 amino acids. The CDR3 here is CASSQRPGGSETQYF. DNA for the CDR3: TGCGCCAGCAGCCAACGGCCCGGGGGCTCAGAGACCCAGTACTTC.

V and J are TRBV2 and TRBJ1-1; a possible D gene is TRBD1 (5 bases). V lost 7 bases to trimming and J lost 1 base, with 16 bases between them. This CDR3 is built from 15 residues. CDR1 and CDR2 from the germline V gene are SNHLY and FYNNEI. The DNA of the CDR3 is TGTGCCAGCACCAAGGGGCGCACAGGGAACACTGAAGCTTTCTTT. This encodes CASTKGRTGNTEAFF.

The genes are TRBV19 and TRBJ2-3; possibly TRBD1 for D (5 bases). This CDR3 is built from 15 residues. Germline V CDR1 and CDR2: LNHDA, SQIVND (reference sequence). V shed 3 bases and J shed 4 bases, with 14 bases lying between them. The CDR3 is CASSIQGRLPDTQYF. CDR3 sequence (DNA): TGTGCCAGTAGTATCCAGGGTCGGTTGCCAGATACGCAGTATTTT. Supplemented by reference TRBV19 and TRBJ2-3, the full variable domain reads DGGITQSPKYLFRKEGQNVTLSCEQNLNHDAMYWYRQDPGQGLRLIYYSQIVNDFQKGDIAEGYSVSREKKESFPLTVTSAQKNPTAFYLCASSIQGRLPDTQYFGPGTRLTVL.

The CDR3 region is CASTAGGPGEQFF. The CDR3 nucleotides are TGTGCCAGCACAGCGGGAGGGCCGGGTGAGCAGTTCTTC. V usage is TRBV6-6 and J usage is TRBJ2-1; 10 nucleotides agree with TRBD2. In germline, CDR1 is MNHNY, CDR2 SVGAGI (reference sequence). There are 13 residues in the CDR3. V lost 7 bases, J lost 9 bases, and 6 bases stayed unmatched.

This clone was counted once. CDR3 amino acids: CASSVSSSSYEQYF. CDR3 DNA sequence: TGTGCCAGCAGCGTTTCATCGAGCTCCTACGAGCAGTACTTC. The genes are TRBV9 and TRBJ2-7; D call uncertain. Germline V gene data show CDR1 as SGDLS and CDR2 as YYNGEE. V was pared by 2 bases and J by 0 bases, with 9 bases between. The CDR3 runs to 14 residues.

This rearrangement joins TRBV6-5 to TRBJ1-1, with TRBD1 matching over 7 bases. V shed 1 base and J 0 bases; nucleotides not matched to a gene: 2. CDR1 is MNHEY, CDR2 SVGAGI, per germline. The CDR3 is 15 residues long. The CDR3 reads CASSYFTGVNTEAFF. CDR3 coding DNA: TGTGCCAGCAGTTACTTTACAGGGGTGAACACTGAAGCTTTCTTT.

V and J are TRBV5-1 and TRBJ2-1; 13 bases map to TRBD2. Germline lookup yields CDR1 SGHRS and CDR2 YFSETQ. This CDR3 has 17 residues. Losses at the gene ends were 2 bases for V and 4 bases for J; bases not matched to a gene: 6. The CDR3 loop reads CASSFVGTSGVYNEQFF. Here the CDR3 DNA reads TGCGCCAGCAGCTTCGTCGGGACTAGCGGGGTATACAATGAGCAGTTCTTC.

The rearrangement links TRBV29-1 to TRBJ1-2; unclear D gene. The length of the CDR3 is 12 residues. Germline CDR1 and CDR2: SQVTM and ANQGSEA. The CDR3 sequence: CSHYSSNYGYTF. The CDR3 DNA is TGCAGTCATTATTCGAGTAACTATGGCTACACCTTC.

V is TRBV11-3 and J is TRBJ2-7, with 7 positions matching TRBD1. After removal of 2 bases from V and 5 bases from J, the junction contained 9 bases not matched to a gene. CDR3 size: 15 residues. CDR1 and CDR2 from the germline V gene are SGHNT and YENEEA. This CDR3 is CASSLRGQISNEQYF. The CDR3 bases are TGTGCCAGCAGCTTAAGGGGACAGATAAGTAACGAGCAGTACTTC.

The chain has TRBV2 and TRBJ1-1, with unresolved D. CDR3 length: 14 amino acids. V lost 4 bases to trimming and J lost 1 base, with 10 bases between them. Germline V gives CDR1 SNHLY, CDR2 FYNNEI. In DNA, the CDR3 is TGTGCCAGCAGTGTCCGGACCCCGAACACTGAAGCTTTCTTT. Translation gives CASSVRTPNTEAFF.

This clone was detected only once. CDR3 amino acids: CASSYSSVDRGGYTF. The CDR3 nucleotides are TGTGCCAGCAGCTACTCCTCGGTGGACAGGGGCGGCTACACCTTC. The chain joins TRBV7-2 to TRBJ1-2, with 9 bases lining up with TRBD1. V trimming: 4 bases; J trimming: 8 bases; junction bases outside the gene matches: 11. The CDR3 is made up of 15 amino acids. Germline CDR1 and CDR2: SGHTA and FQGNSA.

This clone was recorded only once. This chain links TRBV5-6 with TRBJ1-4; weak D call: TRBD1 (5 bases). V dropped 1 base and J dropped 3 bases, with 13 bases sitting between them. This CDR3 region has 16 residues. CDR1 and CDR2 from the germline V gene are SGHDT and YYEEEE. The CDR3 loop reads CASSLMRGLANEKLFF. The CDR3 DNA reads as TGTGCCAGCAGCTTGATGCGGGGGTTAGCTAATGAAAAACTGTTTTTT.

The chain employs TRBV21-1 and TRBJ2-7; the table's D gene call, TRBD1, was not cross checked with the DNA. TRBV21-1 is a documented pseudogene. The CDR3 covers 19 residues. CDR3 DNA sequence: TGTGCCAGCAGCAAAGTGCGTTCAGGGGCCAATAATTTCTCCTACGAGCAGTACTTC. Its translation: CASSKVRSGANNFSYEQYF.

The chain carries TRBV7-9 and TRBJ1-1; D is unclear. The V and J ends lost 2 bases and 6 bases respectively, with 22 bases between them. This CDR3 is 17 amino acids long. Per the germline V gene, CDR1 is SEHNR and CDR2 is FQNEAQ (reference sequence). The CDR3 nucleotides read TGTGCCAGCAGCTTATCGGCGGGGAGCAATGTGGGCTCTGAAGCTTTCTTT. Translation: CASSLSAGSNVGSEAFF.

CDR3: CASSQTHRVWWGNSPLHF. The CDR3 nucleotides are TGTGCCAGCAGTCAGACGCACAGGGTCTGGTGGGGTAATTCACCCCTCCACTTT. The rearrangement uses TRBV27 and TRBJ1-6; perhaps TRBD1 as D (6 bases). The V and J ends lost 5 bases and 6 bases respectively, with 23 bases between them. Germline V gene sequence: CDR1 MNHEY, CDR2 SMNVEV (reference sequence). CDR3 length equals 18 residues.

V usage is TRBV7-9 and J usage is TRBJ1-1, with a weak D call TRBD1 (6 bases). The CDR3 has 13 amino acids. CDR1 is SEHNR and CDR2 is FQNEAQ in the germline V gene (reference sequence). The V end was cut by 5 bases, the J end by 0 bases, with 7 bases between. The CDR3 loop reads CASSQGMNTEAFF. CDR3 bases: TGTGCCAGCAGCCAGGGGATGAACACTGAAGCTTTCTTT. Based on the CDR3 plus reference TRBV7-9 and TRBJ1-1, the full variable domain is DTGVSQNPRHKITKRGQNVTFRCDPISEHNRLYWYRQTLGQGPEFLTYFQNEAQLEKSRLLSDRFSAERPKGSFSTLEIQRTEQGDSAMYLCASSQGMNTEAFFGQGTRLTVV.

The V call is TRBV7-2, the J call TRBJ1-5; D might be TRBD1 (5 bases). CDR1 is SGHTA and CDR2 is FQGNSA in the germline V gene. This CDR3 is built from 14 residues. V dropped 5 bases and J dropped 1 base, with 9 bases sitting between them. Written as DNA, the CDR3 is TGTGCCAGCAGCCGGGGGGGAAGCAATCAGCCCCAGCATTTT. It is translated as CASSRGGSNQPQHF.

The chain couples TRBV5-1 to TRBJ2-7; 7 bases are shared with TRBD1. CDR1 is SGHRS and CDR2 is YFSETQ in the germline V gene. The CDR3 loop spans 14 amino acids. The trim removed 0 bases at V and 3 bases at J, leaving 3 bases unmatched. The CDR3 DNA follows: TGCGCCAGCAGCTTGGAGCGACAGGGCTACGAGCAGTACTTC. Its translation is CASSLERQGYEQYF.

The chain uses TRBV14 and TRBJ2-7, with D tentatively TRBD1 (6 bases). The CDR3 length is 15 residues. Germline CDR1 reads SGHDN; CDR2 reads FVKESK. V was cut by 5 bases and J by 2 bases, with 16 bases left in between. The CDR3 spells CASSTGQKRTYEQYF. Written as DNA, the CDR3 is TGTGCCAGCAGCACCGGACAGAAGAGAACCTACGAGCAGTACTTC.

The V call is TRBV7-3, the J call TRBJ2-1; D possibly corresponds to TRBD2 (6 bases). V was cut by 4 bases and J by 0 bases, with 13 bases left in between. Germline CDR1 SGHTA, CDR2 FQGTGA. The CDR3 has 16 amino acids. Here the CDR3 reads CASSSRSRGSYNEQFF. CDR3 coding DNA: TGTGCCAGCAGCTCCCGGTCGCGGGGCTCCTACAATGAGCAGTTCTTC.

The CDR3 sequence: CASSQAGGPIHEQFF. DNA for the CDR3: TGTGCCAGCAGTCAAGCGGGGGGGCCTATCCATGAGCAGTTCTTC. This chain connects TRBV28 to TRBJ2-1; TRBD2 aligns across 10 bases. CDR3 length equals 15 residues. V shed 5 bases and J 8 bases; nucleotides not matched to a gene: 9. Germline V gives CDR1 MDHEN, CDR2 SYDVKM.

The chain carries TRBV4-3 and TRBJ2-4; either TRBD1 or TRBD2 may fit D (6 bases each). V shed 1 base and J shed 3 bases, with 13 bases lying between them. CDR3 length: 16 residues. The V gene's germline CDR1 is LGHNA and CDR2 YSLEER. CDR3 DNA: TGCGCCAGCAGCCAAGTTGGAGGGGGAGACAAAAACATTCAGTACTTC. It is translated as CASSQVGGGDKNIQYF.

CDR3 DNA: TGTGCCTGGGCGGGGTCTGCCTACGAGCAGTACTTC. Encoded protein: CAWAGSAYEQYF. The chain links TRBV30 to TRBJ2-7; D is perhaps TRBD2 (6 bases). The V gene's germline CDR1 is GTSNPN and CDR2 SVGIG (reference sequence). V was shortened by 5 bases and J by 2 bases, with 10 bases between the two germline ends. The CDR3 is made up of 12 amino acids.

The chain recombines TRBV30 with TRBJ2-7; D perhaps matches TRBD2 (5 bases). With 3 bases removed from V and 3 bases from J, the gap between germline ends came to 12 bases. CDR3 length: 13 residues. The V gene's germline CDR1 is GTSNPN and CDR2 SVGIG (reference sequence). The CDR3 region is CAWSHTLGYEQYF. In DNA, the CDR3 is TGTGCCTGGAGCCATACACTAGGCTACGAGCAGTACTTC.

V is TRBV7-2 and J is TRBJ2-5; the match to TRBD2 covers 7 bases. V lost 2 bases, J lost 4 bases, and 7 bases stayed unmatched. The CDR3 contains 15 residues. From germline, CDR1 is SGHTA and CDR2 FQGNSA. CDR3 DNA: TGTGCCAGCAGCTTATGGGGAGGGAGGGCAGAGACCCAGTACTTC. Residues: CASSLWGGRAETQYF. The full variable domain, in which reference TRBV7-2 and TRBJ2-5 provide the parts outside the CDR3, is GAGVSQSPSNKVTEKGKDVELRCDPISGHTALYWYRQSLGQGLEFLIYFQGNSAPDKSGLPSDRFSAERTGGSVSTLTIQRTQQEDSAVYLCASSLWGGRAETQYFGPGTRLLVL.

V and J are TRBV4-1 and TRBJ1-2; maybe TRBD1 (6 bases). Trimming took 1 base from V and 6 from J, leaving 15 bases between them. Germline-derived CDR1 and CDR2 are MGHRA and YSYEKL. CDR3 size: 15 residues. The CDR3 is CASSQGGQGPHGYTF. DNA of the CDR3: TGCGCCAGCAGCCAAGGTGGGCAGGGGCCCCATGGCTACACCTTC.

The V call is TRBV11-3, the J call TRBJ2-5; TRBD2 agrees at 14 bases. The CDR3 is made up of 15 amino acids. Germline CDR1 and CDR2: SGHNT and YENEEA. V lost 4 bases, J lost 5 bases, and 3 bases stayed unmatched. The CDR3 reads CASSWGLAGDETQYF. CDR3 coding DNA: TGTGCCAGCAGCTGGGGACTAGCGGGAGATGAGACCCAGTACTTC.

The chain is built from TRBV6-5 and TRBJ1-1; TRBD1 matches at 12 bases. Germline V gene data show CDR1 as MNHEY and CDR2 as SVGAGI. This CDR3 comprises 12 residues. With V trimmed by 4 bases and J by 10 bases, 1 base remained unmatched. The CDR3: CASSLGQGAAFF. The CDR3 DNA follows: TGTGCCAGCAGTTTGGGACAGGGGGCAGCTTTCTTT.

The gene calls are TRBV6-4 and TRBJ1-1; D unresolved. The CDR3 is made up of 13 amino acids. Germline V gene data show CDR1 as MRHNA and CDR2 as SNTAGT. Between the trimmed V and J ends, which lost 4 bases and 0 bases, there was a span of 6 bases. CDR3 residues: CASSVTLNTEAFF. The CDR3 DNA sequence: TGTGCCAGCAGTGTGACGTTGAACACTGAAGCTTTCTTT.

The chain uses TRBV7-8 and TRBJ2-1, with a tentative D call TRBD2 (5 bases). In germline, CDR1 is SGHVS, CDR2 FQNEAQ. Trimming removed 1 base from V and 8 bases from J, with 12 bases in between. The CDR3 covers 14 residues. The CDR3 DNA follows: TGTGCCAGCAGCTTAGTGTCGGGGAGAGATGAGCAGTTCTTC. Protein sequence: CASSLVSGRDEQFF.